These T cell receptor beta chains were read from a single sample in a study of shared clonotypes between healthy human individuals. Data came from immunoSEQ multiplex PCR; TCRdb stores just in-frame clones and leaves some out. The table has some 1,100,000 clones, around 78% seen once. Sequencing was done on a sample of memory CD4+ T cells from PBMCs. The receptors derive from a man aged 18 to 30 in good health. Some clones in this sample may be carry-over from other donors' samples. Each CDR3 is given without its conserved first and last residue. Fields, in order: J gene, V gene, CDR3 protein.

TRBJ2-1 | TRBV28 | ASRQAPSNVRQF
TRBJ1-1 | TRBV7-3 | ASSLIPLPTEAF
TRBJ2-5 | TRBV5-4 | ASSSLAGGQETQY
TRBJ1-2 | TRBV28 | ASISTGRNYGYT
TRBJ1-5 | TRBV6-1 | ASSPSSGDQPQH
TRBJ2-7 | TRBV4-1 | ASSPRTGTDLSYEQY
TRBJ1-1 | TRBV27 | ASSLRAITEAF
TRBJ2-5 | TRBV18 | ASSPGGLQETQY
TRBJ2-7 | TRBV4-1 | ASSRTESYEQY
TRBJ1-1 | TRBV28 | ASTGHLNTEAF
TRBJ1-5 | TRBV6-1 | ASRDMMDQPQH
TRBJ1-3 | TRBV28 | ASSLRSRANTIY
TRBJ2-6 | TRBV7-3 | ASSLLAKSSGANVLT
TRBJ2-7 | TRBV5-1 | ASSAPTPSYEQY
TRBJ1-2 | TRBV7-2 | ASSLGRDYGYT
TRBJ2-7 | TRBV28 | ASSFSGFPVLYEQY
TRBJ2-1 | TRBV14 | ASSQDFGTGEYEQF
TRBJ2-7 | TRBV4-1 | ASSPTSGVHSSSDRDEQY
TRBJ2-7 | TRBV5-1 | ASSLASSGLGLLYEQY
TRBJ2-1 | TRBV11-3 | ASSFSGNEQF
TRBJ2-5 | TRBV7-3 | ASSEQGEGTQY
TRBJ2-7 | TRBV2 | ASNSFYSTYEQY
TRBJ1-5 | TRBV7-2 | ASSPSGASNQPQH
TRBJ2-1 | TRBV18 | ASSPNPNEQF
TRBJ2-6 | TRBV5-1 | ASSLRWSAGSGANVLT
TRBJ2-1 | TRBV11-3 | ASSLEASSYNEQF
TRBJ1-4 | TRBV15 | ATSPRGLSEKLF
TRBJ2-3 | TRBV29-1 | SVEGGPSTDTQY
TRBJ2-7 | TRBV2 | ASSEWDVRSEQY
TRBJ2-7 | TRBV6-5 | ASSYVSGASYEQY
TRBJ2-1 | TRBV4-2 | ASSPRLLDGYNEQF
TRBJ2-7 | TRBV28 | ASSLKLYEQY
TRBJ2-2 | TRBV4-1 | ASSQKYPGTSGANTGELF
TRBJ1-5 | TRBV2 | ASRKGQLGQPQH
TRBJ2-7 | TRBV6-5 | ASSYSQRYEQY
TRBJ2-1 | TRBV7-3 | ASSPSGEAGYNEQF
TRBJ2-5 | TRBV6-1 | ASSEAGWKGPY
TRBJ2-5 | TRBV28 | ASSSTRRTQY
TRBJ2-6 | TRBV11-2 | ASSLSRLADNAGANVLT
TRBJ2-1 | TRBV19 | ASGTGSYNEQF
TRBJ2-3 | TRBV28 | AVGRESSTDTQY
TRBJ2-1 | TRBV13 | ASSNRDYDNEQF
TRBJ2-2 | TRBV4-1 | ASTGGSGGTGELF
TRBJ2-7 | TRBV6-1 | ASSEARQY
TRBJ2-3 | TRBV28 | ASSALTLGEDTQY
TRBJ2-5 | TRBV28 | ASTRGQETQY